This T cell receptor (beta chain) was sequenced during a study of blood T cells in healthy people across ages. Broader study findings: The study found more naive CD4+ cells and higher diversity in long-lived than aged donors. Across samples, TCR beta diversity tracked strongly with naive T cell percentage.

Concerning this clonotype: The target antigen is unknown.

Using a J-beta primer mix together with a sample-barcoded 5' primer, a second PCR was run for about 6 to 11 cycles. Each cDNA molecule received a tag from a template-switch adaptor that had 12 random nucleotides. TCRdb fed the 5' RACE reads into MiXCR, producing one record per CDR3 protein. This sample yields fewer than 800,000 distinct CDR3 sequences, of which around 48% are seen a single time; around 32% belongs to the top ten. The CDR3 consists of 14 residues. Trimming took 0 bases from V and 9 from J, leaving 9 bases between them. From germline, CDR1 is MNHNS and CDR2 SASEGT. The sequenced sample was blood. V gene TRBV6-1 combines with J gene TRBJ1-6; weak D call: TRBD1 (6 bases). The TCR sequence derives from an older woman in good health. CDR3 in DNA: TGTGCCAGCAGTGAAGCGTGGGGGGCTTCACCCCTCCACTTT. Protein sequence: CASSEAWGASPLHF.